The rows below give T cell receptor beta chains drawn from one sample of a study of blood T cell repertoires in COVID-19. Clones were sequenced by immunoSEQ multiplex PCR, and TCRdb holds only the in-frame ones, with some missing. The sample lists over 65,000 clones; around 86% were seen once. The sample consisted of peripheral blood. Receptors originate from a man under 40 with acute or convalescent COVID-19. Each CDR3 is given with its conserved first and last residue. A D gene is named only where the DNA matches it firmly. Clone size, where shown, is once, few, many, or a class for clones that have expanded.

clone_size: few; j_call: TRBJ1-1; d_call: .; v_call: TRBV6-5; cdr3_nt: TGTGCCAGCAGTTCAAAGAACACTGAAGCTTTCTTT; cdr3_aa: CASSSKNTEAFF
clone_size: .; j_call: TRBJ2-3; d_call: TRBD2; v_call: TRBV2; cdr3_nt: TGTGCCAGCACTCGACTAGCGGGCACAGATACGCAGTATTTT; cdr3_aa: CASTRLAGTDTQYF
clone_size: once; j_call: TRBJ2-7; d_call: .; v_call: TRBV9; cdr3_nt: TGTGCCAGCAGCGGTGGGGACAAGGACTACGAGCAGTACTTC; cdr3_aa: CASSGGDKDYEQYF
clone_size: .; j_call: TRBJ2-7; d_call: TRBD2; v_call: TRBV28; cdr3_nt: TGTGCCAGCAGTCTGACGGGAGGCTACGAGCAGTACTTC; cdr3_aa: CASSLTGGYEQYF
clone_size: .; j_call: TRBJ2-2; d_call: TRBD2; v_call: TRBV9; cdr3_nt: TGTGCCAGCAGCTCCATGACAGCGGGATTAACCGGGGAGCTGTTTTTT; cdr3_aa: CASSSMTAGLTGELFF
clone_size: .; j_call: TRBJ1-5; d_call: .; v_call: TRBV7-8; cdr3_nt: TGTGCCAGCAGCTTGGGGTACAGGGCCCGGGGCAATCAGCCCCAGCATTTT; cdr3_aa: CASSLGYRARGNQPQHF
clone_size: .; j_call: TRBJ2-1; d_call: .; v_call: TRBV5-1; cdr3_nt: TGCGCCAGCCAAGCCCTCGCGGGAACCTACAATGAGCAGTTCTTC; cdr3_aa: CASQALAGTYNEQFF
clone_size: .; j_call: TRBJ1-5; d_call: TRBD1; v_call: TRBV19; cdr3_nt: TGTGCCAGTAGTTTATGGACAGGGGGCAGCAATCAGCCCCAGCATTTT; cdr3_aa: CASSLWTGGSNQPQHF
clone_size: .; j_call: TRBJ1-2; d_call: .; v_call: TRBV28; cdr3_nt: TGTGCCAGCAGTTTCACCTTGGGTGAGCGGTATGGCTACACCTTC; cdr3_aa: CASSFTLGERYGYTF
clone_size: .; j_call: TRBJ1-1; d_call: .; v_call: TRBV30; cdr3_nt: TGTGCCTGGAGGGGGAGGGTTACTGAAGCTTTCTTT; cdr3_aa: CAWRGRVTEAFF
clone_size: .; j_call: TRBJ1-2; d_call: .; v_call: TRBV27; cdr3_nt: TGTGCCAGCAGTTCCGGGGAGGCCTTTAGGTATGGCTACACCTTC; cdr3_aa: CASSSGEAFRYGYTF
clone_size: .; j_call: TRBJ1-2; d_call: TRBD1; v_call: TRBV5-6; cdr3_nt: TGTGCCAGCAGCTTGGCCGATCGGGACAGGGCCTTC; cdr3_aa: CASSLADRDRAF
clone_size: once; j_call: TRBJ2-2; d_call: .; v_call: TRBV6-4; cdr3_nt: TGTGCCAGCAGTGACCAACCGAGCACCGGGGAGCTGTTTTTT; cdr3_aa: CASSDQPSTGELFF
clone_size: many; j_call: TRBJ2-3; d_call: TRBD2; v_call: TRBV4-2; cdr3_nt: TGTGCCAGCAGCCGGGGACTAGACACAGATACGCAGTATTTT; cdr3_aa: CASSRGLDTDTQYF
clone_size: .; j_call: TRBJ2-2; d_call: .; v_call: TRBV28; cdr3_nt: TGTGCCAGCAGTCCCGGGGTGCAGGGACTGGGTAACACCGGGGGGCTGTTTTTT; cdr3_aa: CASSPGVQGLGNTGGLFF
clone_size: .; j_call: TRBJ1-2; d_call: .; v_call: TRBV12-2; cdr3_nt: TGTGCAAGTCGAAACGGTGTCCGGGACAGGGTCGACGGCTACACCTTC; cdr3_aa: CASRNGVRDRVDGYTF
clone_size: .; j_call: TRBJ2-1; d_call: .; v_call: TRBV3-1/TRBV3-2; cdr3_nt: TGTGCCAGCAGCCAAGATCGGGTGAGGGAGCAGTTCTTC; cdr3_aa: CASSQDRVREQFF
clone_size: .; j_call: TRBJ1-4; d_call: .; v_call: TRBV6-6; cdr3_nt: TGTGCCAGCAGCCCCTCGGGGAGGGGGGATGAAAAACTGTTTTTT; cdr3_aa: CASSPSGRGDEKLFF
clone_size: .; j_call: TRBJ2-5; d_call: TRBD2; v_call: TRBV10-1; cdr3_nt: TGCGCCAGCAGTGCCCGGGAGGGGACGGAGACCCAGTACTTC; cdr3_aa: CASSAREGTETQYF
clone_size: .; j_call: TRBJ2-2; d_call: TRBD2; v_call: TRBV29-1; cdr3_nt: TGCAGCGCCAGGACTAGCGGGGGGATCACCGGGGAGCTGTTTTTT; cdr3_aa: CSARTSGGITGELFF
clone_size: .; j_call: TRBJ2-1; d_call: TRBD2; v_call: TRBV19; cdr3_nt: TGTGCCAGTAGTATTCTTTACGCTTACGATTTAGCGGGAGGCGGTAATGAGCAGTTCTTC; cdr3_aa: CASSILYAYDLAGGGNEQFF
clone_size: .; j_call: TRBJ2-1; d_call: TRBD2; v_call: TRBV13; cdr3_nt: TGTGCCAGCAGCCCCACGGGGGGTGCCGCTGAGCAGTTCTTC; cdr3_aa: CASSPTGGAAEQFF
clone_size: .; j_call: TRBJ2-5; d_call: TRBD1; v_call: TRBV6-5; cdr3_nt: TGTGCCAGCAGTCGACAGGGTAGGGAGACCCAGTACTTC; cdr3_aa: CASSRQGRETQYF
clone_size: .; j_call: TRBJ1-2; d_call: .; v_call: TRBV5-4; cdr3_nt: TGTGCCAGCAGCCACTCAGGGGCAAACTATGGCTACACCTTC; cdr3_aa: CASSHSGANYGYTF
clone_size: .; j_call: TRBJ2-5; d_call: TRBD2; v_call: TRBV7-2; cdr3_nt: TGTGCCAGCAGCTTGGGACTAGCGGGGCTGGGGGCACAAGAGACCCAGTACTTC; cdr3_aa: CASSLGLAGLGAQETQYF
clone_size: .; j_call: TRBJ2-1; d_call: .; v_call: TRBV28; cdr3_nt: TGTGCCAGCAGTTCGCTTAGCGTCCATGAGCAGTTCTTC; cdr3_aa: CASSSLSVHEQFF
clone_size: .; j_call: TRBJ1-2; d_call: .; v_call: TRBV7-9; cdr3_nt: TGTGCCAGCAGCTTTGACAAGGGGAGGGGAAGGGGCTACACCTTC; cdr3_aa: CASSFDKGRGRGYTF
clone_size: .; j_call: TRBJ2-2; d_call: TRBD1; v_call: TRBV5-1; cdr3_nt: TGCGCCAGCAGCTGGTGGGACAGGGCGGAAATCGAATCCGGGGAGCTGTTTTTT; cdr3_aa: CASSWWDRAEIESGELFF
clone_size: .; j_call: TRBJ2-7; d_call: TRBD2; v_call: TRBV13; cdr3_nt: TGTGCCAGCAGCAAACGTCTAGCGGGAGAGGAGCAGTACTTC; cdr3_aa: CASSKRLAGEEQYF
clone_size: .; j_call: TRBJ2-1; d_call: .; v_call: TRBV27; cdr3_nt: TGTGCCAGCAGTTTACTAGGGAGTGAATTCTTC; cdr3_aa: CASSLLGSEFF
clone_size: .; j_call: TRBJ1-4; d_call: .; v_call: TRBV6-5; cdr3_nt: TGTGCCAGCAGTAAAAGCAGGCCGGGAAATGAAAAACTGTTTTTT; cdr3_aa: CASSKSRPGNEKLFF
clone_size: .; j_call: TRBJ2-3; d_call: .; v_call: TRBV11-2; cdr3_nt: TGTGCCAGCAGCATTACTAGAGAATCAACAGATACGCAGTATTTT; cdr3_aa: CASSITRESTDTQYF
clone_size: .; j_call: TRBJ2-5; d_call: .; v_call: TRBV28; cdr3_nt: TGTGCCAGCAGTCGGACAGGCGGGAGGCAAGAGACCCAGTACTTC; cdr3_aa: CASSRTGGRQETQYF
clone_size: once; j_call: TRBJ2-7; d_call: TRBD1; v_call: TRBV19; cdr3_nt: TGTGCCAGTAGCCCGACAGGGGCCACCTACGAGCAGTACTTC; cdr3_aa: CASSPTGATYEQYF
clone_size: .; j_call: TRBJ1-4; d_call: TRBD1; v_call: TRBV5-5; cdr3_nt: TGTGCCAGCAGACAGGGGAGGAAACTGTTTTTT; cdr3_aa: CASRQGRKLFF
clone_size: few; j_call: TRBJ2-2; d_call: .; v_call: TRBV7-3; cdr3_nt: TGTGCCAGCAGCTTAACCCGAGCTGGGGAGCTGTTTTTT; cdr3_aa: CASSLTRAGELFF
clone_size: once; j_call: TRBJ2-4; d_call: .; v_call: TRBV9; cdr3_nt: TGTGCCAGCAGCTCCGGAGCCAAAAACATTCAGTACTTC; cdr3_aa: CASSSGAKNIQYF
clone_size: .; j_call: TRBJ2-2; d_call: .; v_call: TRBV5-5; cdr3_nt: TGTGCCAGCAGTGGAGGGGGCCGAGGTCCCGGGGAGCTGTTTTTT; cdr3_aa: CASSGGGRGPGELFF
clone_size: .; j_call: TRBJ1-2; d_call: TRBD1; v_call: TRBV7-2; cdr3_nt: TGTGCCAGCAGCCCCGGACAGGGGGGGGTCTATGGCTACACCTTC; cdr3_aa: CASSPGQGGVYGYTF
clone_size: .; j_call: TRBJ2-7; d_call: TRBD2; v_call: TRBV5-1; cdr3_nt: TGCGCCAGCAGCCCGGGGACTAGTCGCTACGAGCAGTACTTC; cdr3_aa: CASSPGTSRYEQYF
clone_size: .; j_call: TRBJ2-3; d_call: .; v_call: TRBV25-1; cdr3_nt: TGTGCCAGCAGTGAGTCGGGTAGTCGTCCGAGCACAGATACGCAGTATTTT; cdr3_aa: CASSESGSRPSTDTQYF
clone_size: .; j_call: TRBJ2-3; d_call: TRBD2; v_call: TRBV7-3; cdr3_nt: TGTGCCAGCAGCCCAAGGGTTACCGGGACTAGCGGGAGGGACCATACGCAGTATTTT; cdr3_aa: CASSPRVTGTSGRDHTQYF
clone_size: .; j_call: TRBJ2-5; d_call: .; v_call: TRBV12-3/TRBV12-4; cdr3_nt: TGTGCCAGCAGTTTGCAGGAGACCCAGTACTTC; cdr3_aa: CASSLQETQYF
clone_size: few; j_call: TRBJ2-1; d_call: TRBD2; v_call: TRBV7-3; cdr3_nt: TGTGCCAGCAGCCGAGGGGCGGGAGAATACAATGAGCAGTTCTTC; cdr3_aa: CASSRGAGEYNEQFF
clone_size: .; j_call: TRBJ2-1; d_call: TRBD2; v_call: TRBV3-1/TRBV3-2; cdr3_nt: TGTGCCAGCAGCACAAGCGGGACTAGCGGGAAGAATGAGCAGTTCTTC; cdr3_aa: CASSTSGTSGKNEQFF
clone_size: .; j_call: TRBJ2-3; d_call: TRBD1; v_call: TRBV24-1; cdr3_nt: TGTGCCACCATCAGGGGGCTTAGCACAGATACGCAGTATTTT; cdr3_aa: CATIRGLSTDTQYF
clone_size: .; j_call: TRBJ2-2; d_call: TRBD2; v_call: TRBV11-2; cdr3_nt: TGTGCCAGCAGCTGGGAGCGGGGACCACCCGGAGTGGAGCTGTTTTTT; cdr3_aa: CASSWERGPPGVELFF
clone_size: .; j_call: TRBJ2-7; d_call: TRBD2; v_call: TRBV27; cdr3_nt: TGTGCCAGCAGTTCTCTCCGGGCCGGACTAGCGGGAGCCGAGCAGTACTTC; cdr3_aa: CASSSLRAGLAGAEQYF
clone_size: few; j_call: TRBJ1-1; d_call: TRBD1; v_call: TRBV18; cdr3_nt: TGTGCCAGCTCACCACCGGGACAGGGCCGGGGAGCTTTCTTT; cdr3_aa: CASSPPGQGRGAFF